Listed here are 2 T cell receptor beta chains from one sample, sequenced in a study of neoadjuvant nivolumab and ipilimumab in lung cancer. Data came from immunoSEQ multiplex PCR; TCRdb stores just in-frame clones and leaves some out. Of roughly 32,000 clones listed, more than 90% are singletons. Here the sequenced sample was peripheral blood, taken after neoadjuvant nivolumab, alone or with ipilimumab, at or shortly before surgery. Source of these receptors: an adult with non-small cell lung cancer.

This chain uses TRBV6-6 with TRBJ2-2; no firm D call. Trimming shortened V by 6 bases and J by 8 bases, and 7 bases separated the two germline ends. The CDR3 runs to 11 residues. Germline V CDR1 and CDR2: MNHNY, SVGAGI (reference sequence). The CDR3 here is CASRRLGELFF. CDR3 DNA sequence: TGTGCCAGCAGGCGGTTGGGGGAGCTGTTTTTT.

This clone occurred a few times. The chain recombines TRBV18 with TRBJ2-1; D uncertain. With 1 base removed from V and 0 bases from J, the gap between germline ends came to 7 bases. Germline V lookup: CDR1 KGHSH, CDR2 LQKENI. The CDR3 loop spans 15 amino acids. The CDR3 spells CASSPQGGSYNEQFF. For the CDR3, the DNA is TGTGCCAGCTCACCACAGGGCGGCTCCTACAATGAGCAGTTCTTC.